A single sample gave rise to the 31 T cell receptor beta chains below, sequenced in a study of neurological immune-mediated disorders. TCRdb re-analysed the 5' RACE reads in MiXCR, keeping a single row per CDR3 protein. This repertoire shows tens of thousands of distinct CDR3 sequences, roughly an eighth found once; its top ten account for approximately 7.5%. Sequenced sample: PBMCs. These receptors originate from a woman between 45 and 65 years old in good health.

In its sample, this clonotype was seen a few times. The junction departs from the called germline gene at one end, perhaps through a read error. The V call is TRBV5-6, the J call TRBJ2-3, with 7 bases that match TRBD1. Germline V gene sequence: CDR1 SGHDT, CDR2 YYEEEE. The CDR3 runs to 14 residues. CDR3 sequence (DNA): TGTGTCAGCAGCATGGGACAGAGCACAGATACGCAGTATTTT. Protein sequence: CVSSMGQSTDTQYF.

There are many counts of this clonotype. The CDR3 is CAISDIRQGDEQFF. CDR3 coding DNA: TGTGCCATCAGTGACATCCGCCAGGGGGATGAGCAGTTCTTC. The chain links TRBV10-3 to TRBJ2-1; 7 bases fit TRBD1. The CDR3 is 14 amino acids. Germline CDR1 is ENHRY and CDR2 is SYGVKD. V shed 3 bases and J 8 bases; nucleotides not matched to a gene: 7.

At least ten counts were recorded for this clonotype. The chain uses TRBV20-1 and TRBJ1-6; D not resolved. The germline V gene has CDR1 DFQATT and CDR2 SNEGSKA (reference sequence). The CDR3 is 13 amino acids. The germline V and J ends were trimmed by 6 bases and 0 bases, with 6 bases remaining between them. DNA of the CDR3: TGCAGTGCCCGTAGCTCCTATAATTCACCCCTCCACTTT. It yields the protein CSARSSYNSPLHF.

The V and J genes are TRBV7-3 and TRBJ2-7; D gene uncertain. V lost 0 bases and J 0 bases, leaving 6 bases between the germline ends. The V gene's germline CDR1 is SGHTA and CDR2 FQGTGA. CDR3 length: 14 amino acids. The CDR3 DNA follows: TGTGCCAGCAGCTTAACGGCAGACTCCTACGAGCAGTACTTC. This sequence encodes CASSLTADSYEQYF.

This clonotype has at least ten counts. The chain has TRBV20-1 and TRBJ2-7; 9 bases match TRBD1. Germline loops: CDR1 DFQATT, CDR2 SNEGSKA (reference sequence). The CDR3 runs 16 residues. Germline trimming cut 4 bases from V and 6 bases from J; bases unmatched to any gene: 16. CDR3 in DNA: TGCAGTGCTAAAACCTGGGACAGGGCTGGATTAGGCGAGCAGTACTTC. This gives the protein CSAKTWDRAGLGEQYF.

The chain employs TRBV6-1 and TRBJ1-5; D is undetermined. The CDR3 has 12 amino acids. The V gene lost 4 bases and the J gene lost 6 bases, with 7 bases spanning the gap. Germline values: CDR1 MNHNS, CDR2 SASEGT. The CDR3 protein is CASSVPGQPQHF. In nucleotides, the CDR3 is TGTGCCAGCAGTGTCCCCGGTCAGCCCCAGCATTTT.

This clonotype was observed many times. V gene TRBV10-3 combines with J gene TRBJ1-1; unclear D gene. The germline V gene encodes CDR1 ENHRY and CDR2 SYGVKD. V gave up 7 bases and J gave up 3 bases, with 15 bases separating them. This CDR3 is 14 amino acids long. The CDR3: CAIMVRRQDTEAFF. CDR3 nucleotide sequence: TGTGCCATCATGGTACGGAGGCAGGACACTGAAGCTTTCTTT.

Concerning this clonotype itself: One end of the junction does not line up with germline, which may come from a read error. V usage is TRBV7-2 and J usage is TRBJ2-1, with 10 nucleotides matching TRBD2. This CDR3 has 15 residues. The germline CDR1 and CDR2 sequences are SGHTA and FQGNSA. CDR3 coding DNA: TGTGCCAGCAGCACGCAGCGGGGGGGCTTCAATGAGCAGTTTTTC. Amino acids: CASSTQRGGFNEQFF.

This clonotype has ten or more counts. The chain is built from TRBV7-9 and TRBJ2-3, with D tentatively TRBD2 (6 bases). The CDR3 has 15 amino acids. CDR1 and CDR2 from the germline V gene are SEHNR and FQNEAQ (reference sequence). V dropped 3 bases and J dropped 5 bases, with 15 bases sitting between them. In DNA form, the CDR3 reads TGTGCCAGCAGCTTCAAAACGGGAGCCAAAGATACGCAGTATTTT. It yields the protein CASSFKTGAKDTQYF.

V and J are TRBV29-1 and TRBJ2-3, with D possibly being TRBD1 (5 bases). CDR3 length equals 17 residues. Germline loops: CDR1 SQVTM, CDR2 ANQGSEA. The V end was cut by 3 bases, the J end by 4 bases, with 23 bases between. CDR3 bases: TGCAGCGTTGAGGTGGGGCTAGGCCCAATGGCCGCAGATACGCAGTATTTT. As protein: CSVEVGLGPMAADTQYF.

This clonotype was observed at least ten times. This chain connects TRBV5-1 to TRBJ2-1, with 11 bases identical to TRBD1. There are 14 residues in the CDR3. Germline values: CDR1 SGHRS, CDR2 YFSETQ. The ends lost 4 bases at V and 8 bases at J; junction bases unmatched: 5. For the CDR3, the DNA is TGCGCCAGCAGCCGGGGACAGGGGGATCATGAGCAGTTCTTC. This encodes CASSRGQGDHEQFF.

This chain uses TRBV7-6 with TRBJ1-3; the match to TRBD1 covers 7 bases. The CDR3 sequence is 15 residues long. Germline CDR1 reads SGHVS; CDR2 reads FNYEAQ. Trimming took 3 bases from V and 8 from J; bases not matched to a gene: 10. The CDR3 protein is CASSFRAGGQDTIYF. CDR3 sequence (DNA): TGTGCCAGCAGCTTTAGGGCAGGGGGTCAAGACACCATATATTTT.

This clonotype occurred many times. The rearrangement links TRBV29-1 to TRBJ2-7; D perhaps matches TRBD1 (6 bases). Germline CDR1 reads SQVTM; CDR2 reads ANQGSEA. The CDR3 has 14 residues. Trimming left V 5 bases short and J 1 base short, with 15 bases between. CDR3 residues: CSVYAGTNSYEQYF. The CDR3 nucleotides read TGCAGCGTTTACGCAGGGACAAATTCCTACGAGCAGTACTTC.

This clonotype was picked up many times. The CDR3 loop is CSARATRDTQYF. Here the CDR3 DNA reads TGCAGTGCTAGGGCTACTAGGGATACGCAGTATTTT. This chain uses TRBV20-1 with TRBJ2-3; D possibly corresponds to TRBD2 (5 bases). Germline V CDR1 and CDR2: DFQATT, SNEGSKA (reference sequence). The CDR3 covers 12 residues. The V end was cut by 3 bases, the J end by 6 bases, with 10 bases between.

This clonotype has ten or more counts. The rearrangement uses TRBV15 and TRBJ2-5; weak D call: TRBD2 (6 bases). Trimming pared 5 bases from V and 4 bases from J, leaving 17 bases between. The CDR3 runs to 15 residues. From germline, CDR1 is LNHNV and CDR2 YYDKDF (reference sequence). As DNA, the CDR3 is TGTGCCACCAGCGAGGGACTCAGGTATCCAGAGACCCAGTACTTC. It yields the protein CATSEGLRYPETQYF.

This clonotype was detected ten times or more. CDR3 DNA: TGTGCCAGCAGCCAGGGTGGGCCCCAGCATTTT. It specifies CASSQGGPQHF. The chain carries TRBV6-2 or TRBV6-3 and TRBJ1-5; weak D call: TRBD1 (5 bases). V was clipped by 6 bases and J by 9 bases, with 9 bases between them. CDR3 length equals 11 residues. Germline loops: CDR1 MNHEY, CDR2 SVGEGT.

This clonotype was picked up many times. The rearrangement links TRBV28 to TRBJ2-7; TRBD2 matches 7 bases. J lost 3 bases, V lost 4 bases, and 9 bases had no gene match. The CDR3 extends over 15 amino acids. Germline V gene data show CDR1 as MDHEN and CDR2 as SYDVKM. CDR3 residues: CASSSGTNLIYEQYF. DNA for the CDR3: TGTGCCAGCAGTTCCGGGACTAACCTTATCTACGAGCAGTACTTC.

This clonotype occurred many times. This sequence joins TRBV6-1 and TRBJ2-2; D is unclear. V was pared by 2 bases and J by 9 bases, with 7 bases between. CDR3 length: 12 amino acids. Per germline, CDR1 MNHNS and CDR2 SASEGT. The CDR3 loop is CASSELQRELFF. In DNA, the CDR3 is TGTGCCAGCAGTGAACTACAGCGGGAGCTGTTTTTT.

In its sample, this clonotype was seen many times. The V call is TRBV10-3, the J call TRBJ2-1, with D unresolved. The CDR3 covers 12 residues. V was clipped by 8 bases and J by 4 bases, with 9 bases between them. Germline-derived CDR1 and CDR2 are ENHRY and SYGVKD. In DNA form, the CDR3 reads TGTGCCATCTCAGCCGATTACAATGAGCAGTTCTTC. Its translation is CAISADYNEQFF.

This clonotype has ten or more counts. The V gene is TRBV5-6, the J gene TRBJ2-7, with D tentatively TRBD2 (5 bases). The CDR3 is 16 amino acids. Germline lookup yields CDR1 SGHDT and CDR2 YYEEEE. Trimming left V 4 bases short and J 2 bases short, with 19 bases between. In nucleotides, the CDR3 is TGTGCCAGCAGCCTGGGTACTGGGAGCGGTGCCTACGAGCAGTACTTC. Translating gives CASSLGTGSGAYEQYF.

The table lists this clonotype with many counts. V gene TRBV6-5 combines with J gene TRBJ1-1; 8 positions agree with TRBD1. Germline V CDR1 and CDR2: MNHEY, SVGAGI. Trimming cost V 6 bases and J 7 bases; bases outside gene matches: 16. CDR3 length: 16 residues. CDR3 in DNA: TGTGCCAGCAGACCCCGGGACAGGTCTGGGCAGGTTGAAGCTTTCTTT. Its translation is CASRPRDRSGQVEAFF.

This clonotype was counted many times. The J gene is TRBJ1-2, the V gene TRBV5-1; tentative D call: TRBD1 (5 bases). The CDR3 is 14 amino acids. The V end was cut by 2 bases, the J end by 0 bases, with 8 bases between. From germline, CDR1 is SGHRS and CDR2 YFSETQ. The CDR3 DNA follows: TGCGCCAGCAGCTTACAGGATACTAACTATGGCTACACCTTC. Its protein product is CASSLQDTNYGYTF.

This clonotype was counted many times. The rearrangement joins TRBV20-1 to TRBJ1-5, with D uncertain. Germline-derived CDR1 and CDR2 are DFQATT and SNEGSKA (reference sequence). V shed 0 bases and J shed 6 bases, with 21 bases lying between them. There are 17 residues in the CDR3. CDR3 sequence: CSAREFFGEVLSQPQHF. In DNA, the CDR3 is TGCAGTGCTAGAGAATTCTTTGGGGAGGTGCTTAGTCAGCCCCAGCATTTT.

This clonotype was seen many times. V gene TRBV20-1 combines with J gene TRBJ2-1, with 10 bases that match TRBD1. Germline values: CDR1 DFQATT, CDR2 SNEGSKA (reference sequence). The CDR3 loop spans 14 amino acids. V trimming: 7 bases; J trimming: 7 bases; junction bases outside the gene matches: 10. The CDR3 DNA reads TGCAGTGTTCTAGACAGGGGGCTTCAGAATGAGCAGTTCTTC. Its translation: CSVLDRGLQNEQFF.

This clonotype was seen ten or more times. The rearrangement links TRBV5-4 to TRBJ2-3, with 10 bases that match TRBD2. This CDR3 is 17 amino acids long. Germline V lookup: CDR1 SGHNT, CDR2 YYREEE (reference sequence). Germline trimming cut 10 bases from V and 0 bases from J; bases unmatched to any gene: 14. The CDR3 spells CAWPGVAGGPSTDTQYF. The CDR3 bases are TGTGCCTGGCCCGGAGTAGCGGGGGGCCCGAGCACAGATACGCAGTATTTT.

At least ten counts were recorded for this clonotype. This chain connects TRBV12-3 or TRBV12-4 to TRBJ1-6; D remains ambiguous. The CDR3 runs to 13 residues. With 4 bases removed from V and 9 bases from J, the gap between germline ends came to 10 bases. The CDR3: CASSSNLASPLHF. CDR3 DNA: TGTGCCAGCAGTTCGAACCTCGCTTCACCCCTCCACTTT.

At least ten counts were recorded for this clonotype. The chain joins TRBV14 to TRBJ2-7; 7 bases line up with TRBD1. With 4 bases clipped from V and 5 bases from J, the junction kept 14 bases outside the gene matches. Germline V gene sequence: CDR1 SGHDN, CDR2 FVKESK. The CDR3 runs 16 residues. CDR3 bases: TGTGCCAGCAGCCCCCTGGAAGGGGGCGCATTAAACGAGCAGTACTTC. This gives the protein CASSPLEGGALNEQYF.

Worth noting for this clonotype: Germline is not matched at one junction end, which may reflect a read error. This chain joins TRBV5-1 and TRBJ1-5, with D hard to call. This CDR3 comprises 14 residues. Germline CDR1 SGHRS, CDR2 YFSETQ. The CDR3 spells CASSLDGLNRPQHF. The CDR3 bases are TGCGCCAGCAGCTTGGATGGTTTAAATCGGCCCCAGCATTTT.

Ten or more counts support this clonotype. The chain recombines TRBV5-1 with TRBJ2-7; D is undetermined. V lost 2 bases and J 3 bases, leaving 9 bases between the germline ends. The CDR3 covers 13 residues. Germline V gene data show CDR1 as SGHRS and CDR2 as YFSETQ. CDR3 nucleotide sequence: TGCGCCAGCAGCTTAGGACCGAACTACGAGCAGTACTTC. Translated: CASSLGPNYEQYF.

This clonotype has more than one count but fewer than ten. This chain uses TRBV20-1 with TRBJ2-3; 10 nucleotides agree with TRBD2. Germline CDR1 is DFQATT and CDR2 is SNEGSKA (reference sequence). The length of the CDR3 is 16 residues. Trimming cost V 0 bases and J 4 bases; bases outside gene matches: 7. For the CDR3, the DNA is TGCAGTGCTAGAGATTTAGCGGGGGGCTCTCCAGATACGCAGTATTTT. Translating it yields CSARDLAGGSPDTQYF.

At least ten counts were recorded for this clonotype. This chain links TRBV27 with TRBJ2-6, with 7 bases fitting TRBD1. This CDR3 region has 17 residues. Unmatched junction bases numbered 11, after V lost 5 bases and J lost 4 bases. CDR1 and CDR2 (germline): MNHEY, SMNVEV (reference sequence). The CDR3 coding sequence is TGTGCCAGCAGTCCTCGACAGGGTATCTCCGGGGCCAACGTCCTGACTTTC. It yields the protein CASSPRQGISGANVLTF.